This is a list of T cell receptor beta chains from one sample in a study of naive and memory T cell subsets. MiXCR, applied by TCRdb to the UMI-ligation and nested PCR reads, yields one record per CDR3 protein. The table shows approximately 27,000 distinct CDR3 sequences, with approximately 12% occurring only once. Sequencing was performed on effector memory CD4+ T cells from blood. The receptors originated from a human donor in good health. Each CDR3 is given with its conserved first and last residue. D genes are given only for firm matches. Size values are once, few and many counts, or a class for expanded clones, and some rows have none.

clone size: many
V gene: TRBV7-2
D gene: NA
J gene: TRBJ1-5
CDR3 DNA: TGTGCCAGCAGCCCCTGGGGCGATTTCAATCAGCCCCAGCATTTT
CDR3 protein: CASSPWGDFNQPQHF

clone size: few
V gene: TRBV2
D gene: NA
J gene: TRBJ1-5
CDR3 DNA: TGTGCCAGCAGTGAACGTTCTTTCAATCAGCCCCAGCATTTT
CDR3 protein: CASSERSFNQPQHF

clone size: many
V gene: TRBV20-1
D gene: TRBD2
J gene: TRBJ2-3
CDR3 DNA: TGCAGTGCTAGAGAGACTAGCAGAAGCACAGATACGCAGTATTTT
CDR3 protein: CSARETSRSTDTQYF

clone size: few
V gene: TRBV20-1
D gene: NA
J gene: TRBJ1-1
CDR3 DNA: TGCAGTGCTAGAGATCATTATCTGGCGCGGGTGAACACTGAAGCTTTCTTT
CDR3 protein: CSARDHYLARVNTEAFF

clone size: few
V gene: TRBV29-1
D gene: NA
J gene: TRBJ2-5
CDR3 DNA: TGCAGCGTTGCACCGGGGGGCGAGACCCAGTACTTC
CDR3 protein: CSVAPGGETQYF

clone size: NA
V gene: TRBV28
D gene: TRBD2
J gene: TRBJ2-3
CDR3 DNA: TGTGCCAGCAGTGGGGGAATTAGCGGGGCGCAGTATTTT
CDR3 protein: CASSGGISGAQYF

clone size: many
V gene: TRBV29-1
D gene: NA
J gene: TRBJ2-2
CDR3 DNA: TGCAGCGGCGGGGCGGACGGGGAGCTGTTTTTT
CDR3 protein: CSGGADGELFF

clone size: many
V gene: TRBV19
D gene: NA
J gene: TRBJ1-5
CDR3 DNA: TGTGCCAGTAGTCCAAGACCCGGTTTCGGTTCTGGCAATCAGCCCCAGCATTTT
CDR3 protein: CASSPRPGFGSGNQPQHF

clone size: few
V gene: TRBV7-2
D gene: NA
J gene: TRBJ1-3
CDR3 DNA: TGTGCCAGCAGCTCCGGACCCTCTGGAAACACCATATATTTT
CDR3 protein: CASSSGPSGNTIYF

clone size: many
V gene: TRBV20-1
D gene: NA
J gene: TRBJ1-5
CDR3 DNA: TGCAGTGCTAGAGTGGCCCGGACCCCTTTCAATCAGCCCCAGCATTTT
CDR3 protein: CSARVARTPFNQPQHF

clone size: few
V gene: TRBV20-1
D gene: NA
J gene: TRBJ1-5
CDR3 DNA: TGCAGTGCCAAGGACTGGACACAGGGAGGCAATCAGCCCCAGCATTTT
CDR3 protein: CSAKDWTQGGNQPQHF

clone size: many
V gene: TRBV27
D gene: NA
J gene: TRBJ1-6
CDR3 DNA: TGTGCCAGCAGTTTATCGGGGCAGAGCTTTTACCCCCTCCACTTT
CDR3 protein: CASSLSGQSFYPLHF

clone size: few
V gene: TRBV20-1
D gene: NA
J gene: TRBJ1-1
CDR3 DNA: TGCAGTGCTTTCCGTACATCGAACACTGAAGCTTTCTTT
CDR3 protein: CSAFRTSNTEAFF

clone size: few
V gene: TRBV7-8
D gene: NA
J gene: TRBJ1-1
CDR3 DNA: TGTGCCAGCAGCTTGTACAATGAAGCTTTCTTT
CDR3 protein: CASSLYNEAFF

clone size: many
V gene: TRBV19
D gene: NA
J gene: TRBJ1-2
CDR3 DNA: TGTGCCAGTAGTAGACTATACCAGGGGCGGAATTCAGACTATGGCTACACCTTC
CDR3 protein: CASSRLYQGRNSDYGYTF

clone size: many
V gene: TRBV20-1
D gene: NA
J gene: TRBJ2-7
CDR3 DNA: TGCAGTGCTAGGAGAGCAGGGGAGCAGTACTTC
CDR3 protein: CSARRAGEQYF

clone size: few
V gene: TRBV20-1
D gene: NA
J gene: TRBJ2-1
CDR3 DNA: TGCAGTGCTGTTCTAGGTAATGAGCAGTTCTTC
CDR3 protein: CSAVLGNEQFF